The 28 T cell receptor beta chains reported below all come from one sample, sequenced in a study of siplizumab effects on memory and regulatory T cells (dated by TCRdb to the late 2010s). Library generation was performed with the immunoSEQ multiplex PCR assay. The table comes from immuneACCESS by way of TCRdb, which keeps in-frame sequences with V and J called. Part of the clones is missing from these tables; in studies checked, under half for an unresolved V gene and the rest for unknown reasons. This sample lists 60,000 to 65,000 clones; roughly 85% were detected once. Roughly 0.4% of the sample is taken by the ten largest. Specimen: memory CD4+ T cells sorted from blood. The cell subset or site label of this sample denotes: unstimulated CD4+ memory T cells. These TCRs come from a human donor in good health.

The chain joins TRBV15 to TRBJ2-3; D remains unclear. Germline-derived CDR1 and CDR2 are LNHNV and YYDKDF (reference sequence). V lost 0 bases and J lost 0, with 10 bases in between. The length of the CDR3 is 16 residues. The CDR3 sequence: CATSRDTAPSTDTQYF. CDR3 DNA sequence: TGTGCCACCAGCAGAGATACAGCTCCTAGCACAGATACGCAGTATTTT.

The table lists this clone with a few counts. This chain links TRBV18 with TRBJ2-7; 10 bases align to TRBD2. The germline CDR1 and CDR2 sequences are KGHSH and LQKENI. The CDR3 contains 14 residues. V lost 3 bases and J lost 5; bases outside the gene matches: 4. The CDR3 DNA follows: TGTGCCAGCTCACCCAGACTAGCGGGCGACGAGCAGTACTTC. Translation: CASSPRLAGDEQYF.

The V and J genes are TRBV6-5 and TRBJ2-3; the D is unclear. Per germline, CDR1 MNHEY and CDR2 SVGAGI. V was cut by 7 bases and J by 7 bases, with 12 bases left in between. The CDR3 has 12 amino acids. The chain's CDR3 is CASTTATHTQYF. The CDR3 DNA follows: TGTGCCAGCACCACGGCGACGCATACGCAGTATTTT.

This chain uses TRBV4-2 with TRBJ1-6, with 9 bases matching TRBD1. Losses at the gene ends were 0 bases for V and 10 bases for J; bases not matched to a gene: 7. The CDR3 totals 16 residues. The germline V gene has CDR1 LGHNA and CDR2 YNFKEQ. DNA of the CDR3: TGTGCCAGCAGCCAAGATCTGTCGGACAGGGGCTCACCCCTCCACTTT. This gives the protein CASSQDLSDRGSPLHF.

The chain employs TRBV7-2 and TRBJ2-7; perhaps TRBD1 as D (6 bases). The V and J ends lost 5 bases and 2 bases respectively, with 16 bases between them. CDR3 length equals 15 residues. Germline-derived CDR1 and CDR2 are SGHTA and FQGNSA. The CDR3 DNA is TGTGCCAGCAGCCCAACCGTCGACAGGACCTACGAGCAGTACTTC. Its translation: CASSPTVDRTYEQYF.

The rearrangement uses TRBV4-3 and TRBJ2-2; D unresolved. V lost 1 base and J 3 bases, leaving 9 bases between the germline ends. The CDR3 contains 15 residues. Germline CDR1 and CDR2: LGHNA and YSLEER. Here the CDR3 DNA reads TGCGCCAGCAGCCAAGCGTGGTCTCACACCGGGGAGCTGTTTTTT. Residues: CASSQAWSHTGELFF.

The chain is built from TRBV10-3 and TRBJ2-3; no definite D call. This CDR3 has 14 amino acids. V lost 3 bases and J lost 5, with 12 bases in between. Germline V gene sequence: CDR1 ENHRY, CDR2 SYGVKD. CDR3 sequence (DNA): TGTGCCATCAGTGACCTATCGCCCGGAGATACGCAGTATTTT. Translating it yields CAISDLSPGDTQYF.

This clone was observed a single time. The CDR3 DNA follows: TGTGCCAGCAGGGACTGGGGGGGCTTCGGGGAGCTGTTTTTT. The encoded protein is CASRDWGGFGELFF. The chain has TRBV6-1 and TRBJ2-2, with a weak D call TRBD2 (7 bases). Germline loops: CDR1 MNHNS, CDR2 SASEGT. This CDR3 is built from 14 residues. The ends were cut back, 6 bases at V and 7 bases at J, with 15 bases in the middle.

The CDR3 here is CASGLGGLETEAFF. The DNA of the CDR3 is TGTGCTAGTGGTTTGGGCGGGCTCGAAACTGAAGCTTTCTTT. The chain couples TRBV12-5 to TRBJ1-1; D not resolved. CDR1 is LGHNT, CDR2 FRNRAP, per germline. CDR3 length: 14 residues. V shed 1 base and J shed 5 bases, with 11 bases lying between them.

The CDR3 DNA reads as TGTGCTAGTGGTTTGGGCACCCCAGCCGCCACAGATACGCAGTATTTT. It translates to CASGLGTPAATDTQYF. The V gene is TRBV12-5, the J gene TRBJ2-3; D not certain. The germline V and J ends were trimmed by 1 base and 2 bases, with 13 bases remaining between them. Per the germline V gene, CDR1 is LGHNT and CDR2 is FRNRAP. The CDR3 loop spans 16 amino acids.

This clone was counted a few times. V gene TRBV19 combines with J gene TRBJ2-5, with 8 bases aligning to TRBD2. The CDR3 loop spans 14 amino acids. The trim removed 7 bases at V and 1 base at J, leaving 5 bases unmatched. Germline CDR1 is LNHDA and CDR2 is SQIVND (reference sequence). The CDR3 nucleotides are TGTGCCAGTAATACGGGGGGGTTCCAAGAGACCCAGTACTTC. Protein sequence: CASNTGGFQETQYF.

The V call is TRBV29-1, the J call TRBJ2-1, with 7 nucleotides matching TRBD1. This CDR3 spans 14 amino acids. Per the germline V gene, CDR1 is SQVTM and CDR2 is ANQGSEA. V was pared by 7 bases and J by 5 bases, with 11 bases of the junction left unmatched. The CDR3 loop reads CSGRAGTDNNEQFF. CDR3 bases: TGCAGCGGTCGAGCCGGGACAGATAACAATGAGCAGTTCTTC.

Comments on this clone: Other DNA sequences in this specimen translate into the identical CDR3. The CDR3 bases are TGTGCCAGCAGCTTAGTCGACAGCTCCTACGAGCAGTACTTC. This sequence encodes CASSLVDSSYEQYF. The gene calls are TRBV11-1 and TRBJ2-7, with D possibly matching TRBD1 (5 bases). The V gene lost 1 base and the J gene lost 0 bases, with 7 bases spanning the gap. Germline CDR1 SGHAT, CDR2 FQDESV (reference sequence). The CDR3 length is 14 residues.

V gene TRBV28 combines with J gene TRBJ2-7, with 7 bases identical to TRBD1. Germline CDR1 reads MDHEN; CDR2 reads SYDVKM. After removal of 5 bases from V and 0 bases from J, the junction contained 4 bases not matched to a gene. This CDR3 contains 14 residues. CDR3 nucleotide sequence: TGTGCCAGCAGTCCCCCAGGGGGCTCCTACGAGCAGTACTTC. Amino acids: CASSPPGGSYEQYF. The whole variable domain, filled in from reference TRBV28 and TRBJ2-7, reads DVKVTQSSRYLVKRTGEKVFLECVQDMDHENMFWYRQDPGLGLRLIYFSYDVKMKEKGDIPEGYSVSREKKERFSLILESASTNQTSMYLCASSPPGGSYEQYFGPGTRLTVT.

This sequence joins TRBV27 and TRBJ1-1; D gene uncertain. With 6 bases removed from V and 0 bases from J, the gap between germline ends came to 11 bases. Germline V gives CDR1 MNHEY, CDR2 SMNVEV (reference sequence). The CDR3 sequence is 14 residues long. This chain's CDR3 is CASSRGRMNTEAFF. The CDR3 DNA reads TGTGCCAGCAGCCGCGGACGGATGAACACTGAAGCTTTCTTT.

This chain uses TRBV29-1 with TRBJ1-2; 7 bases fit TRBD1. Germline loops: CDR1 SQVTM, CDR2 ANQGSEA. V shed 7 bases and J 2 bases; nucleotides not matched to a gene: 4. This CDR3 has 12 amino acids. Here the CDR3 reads CSGGQRNYGYTF. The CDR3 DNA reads TGCAGCGGGGGACAGAGGAACTATGGCTACACCTTC.

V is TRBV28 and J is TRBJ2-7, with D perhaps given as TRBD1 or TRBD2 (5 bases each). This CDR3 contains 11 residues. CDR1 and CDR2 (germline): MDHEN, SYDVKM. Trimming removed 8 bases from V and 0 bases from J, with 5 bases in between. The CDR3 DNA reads TGTGCCAGCGGGGGCTCCTACGAGCAGTACTTC. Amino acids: CASGGSYEQYF.

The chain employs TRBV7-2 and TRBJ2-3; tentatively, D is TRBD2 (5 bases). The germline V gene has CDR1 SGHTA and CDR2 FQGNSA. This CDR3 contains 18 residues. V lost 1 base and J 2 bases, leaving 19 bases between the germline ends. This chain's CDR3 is CASSLGSTGGRTTDTQYF. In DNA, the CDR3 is TGTGCCAGCAGCTTAGGGTCGACTGGTGGGAGAACCACAGATACGCAGTATTTT. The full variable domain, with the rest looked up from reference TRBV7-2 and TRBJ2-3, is GAGVSQSPSNKVTEKGKDVELRCDPISGHTALYWYRQSLGQGLEFLIYFQGNSAPDKSGLPSDRFSAERTGGSVSTLTIQRTQQEDSAVYLCASSLGSTGGRTTDTQYFGPGTRLTVL.

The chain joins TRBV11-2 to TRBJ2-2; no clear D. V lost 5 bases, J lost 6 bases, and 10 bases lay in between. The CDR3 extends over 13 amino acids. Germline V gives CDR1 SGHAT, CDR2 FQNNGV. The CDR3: CASSVSSAGELFF. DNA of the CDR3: TGTGCCAGCAGCGTTTCCTCGGCCGGGGAGCTGTTTTTT. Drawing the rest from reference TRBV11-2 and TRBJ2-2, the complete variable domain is EAGVAQSPRYKIIEKRQSVAFWCNPISGHATLYWYQQILGQGPKLLIQFQNNGVVDDSQLPKDRFSAERLKGVDSTLKIQPAKLEDSAVYLCASSVSSAGELFFGEGSRLTVL.

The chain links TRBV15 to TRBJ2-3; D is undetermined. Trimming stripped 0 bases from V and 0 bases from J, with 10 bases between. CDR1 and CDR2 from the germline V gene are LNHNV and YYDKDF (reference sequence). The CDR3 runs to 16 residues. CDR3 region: CATSRDDRSSTDTQYF. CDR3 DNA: TGTGCCACCAGCAGAGACGATAGATCTAGCACAGATACGCAGTATTTT.

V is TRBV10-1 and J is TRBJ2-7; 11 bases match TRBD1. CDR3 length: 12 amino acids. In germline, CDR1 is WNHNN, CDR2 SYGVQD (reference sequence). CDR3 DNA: TGCGCTTCCCGGGGACAGGGGGACGAGCAGTACTTC. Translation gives CASRGQGDEQYF.

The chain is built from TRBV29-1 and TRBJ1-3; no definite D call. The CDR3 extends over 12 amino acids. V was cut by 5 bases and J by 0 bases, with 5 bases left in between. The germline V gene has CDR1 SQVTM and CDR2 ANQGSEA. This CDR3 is CSVSVSGNTIYF. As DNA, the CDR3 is TGCAGCGTTTCAGTCTCTGGAAACACCATATATTTT.

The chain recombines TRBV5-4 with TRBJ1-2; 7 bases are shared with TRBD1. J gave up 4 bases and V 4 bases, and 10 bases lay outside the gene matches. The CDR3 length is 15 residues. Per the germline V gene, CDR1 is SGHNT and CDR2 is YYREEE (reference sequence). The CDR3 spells CASSVRTGASYGYTF. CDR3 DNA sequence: TGTGCCAGCAGCGTACGTACAGGGGCGAGCTATGGCTACACCTTC.

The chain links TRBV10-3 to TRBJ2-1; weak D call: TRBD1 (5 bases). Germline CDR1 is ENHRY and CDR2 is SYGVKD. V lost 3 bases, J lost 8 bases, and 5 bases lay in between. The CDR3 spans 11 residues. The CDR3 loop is CAISEGDEQFF. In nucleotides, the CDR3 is TGTGCCATCAGTGAAGGGGATGAGCAGTTCTTC.

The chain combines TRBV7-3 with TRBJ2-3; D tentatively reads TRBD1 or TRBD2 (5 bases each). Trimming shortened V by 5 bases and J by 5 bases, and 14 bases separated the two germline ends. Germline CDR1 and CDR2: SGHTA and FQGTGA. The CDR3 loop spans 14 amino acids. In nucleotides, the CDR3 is TGTGCCAGCAGCATAGGGGCTAGCCGAGATACGCAGTATTTT. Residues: CASSIGASRDTQYF.

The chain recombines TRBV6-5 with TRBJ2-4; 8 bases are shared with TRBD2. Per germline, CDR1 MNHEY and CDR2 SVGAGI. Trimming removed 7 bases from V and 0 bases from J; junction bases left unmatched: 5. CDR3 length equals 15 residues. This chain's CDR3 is CASTSGGGAKNIQYF. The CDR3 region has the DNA TGTGCCAGCACGTCGGGAGGGGGAGCCAAAAACATTCAGTACTTC.

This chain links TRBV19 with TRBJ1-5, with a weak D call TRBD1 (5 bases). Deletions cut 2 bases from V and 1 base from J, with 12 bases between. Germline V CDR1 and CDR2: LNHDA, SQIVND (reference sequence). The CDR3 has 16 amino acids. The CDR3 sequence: CASSIPGGGSNQPQHF. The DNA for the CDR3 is TGTGCCAGTAGTATACCCGGGGGAGGAAGCAATCAGCCCCAGCATTTT.

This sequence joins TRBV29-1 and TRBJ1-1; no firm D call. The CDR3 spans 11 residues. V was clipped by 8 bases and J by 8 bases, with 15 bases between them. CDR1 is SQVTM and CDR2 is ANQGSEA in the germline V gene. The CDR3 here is CSTQRVIEAFF. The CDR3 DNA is TGCAGCACCCAGAGGGTGATAGAAGCTTTCTTT.